The 13 T cell receptor beta chains below all came from one sample that was sequenced in a study of identical twins. TCRdb reprocessed the 5' RACE reads via MiXCR and lists one record per CDR3 protein. Of about 530,000 distinct CDR3 sequences detected, about a fifth appear once; the ten largest clones hold approximately 0.52%. Another study also made use of these data, one on yellow fever vaccine responses in identical twins.

The sequenced sample consisted of CD4+ T cells sorted from blood. The receptors stem from a woman between 18 and 30 years old in good health.

The rearrangement links TRBV20-1 to TRBJ2-1, with 7 bases lining up with TRBD1. The length of the CDR3 is 14 residues. V shed 6 bases, J shed 4 bases, and the junction held 9 bases outside the gene matches. The germline V gene has CDR1 DFQATT and CDR2 SNEGSKA (reference sequence). The CDR3 DNA reads as TGCAGTGCGAAGGGACAGCCAATTTACAATGAGCAGTTCTTC. Protein sequence: CSAKGQPIYNEQFF.

V is TRBV20-1 and J is TRBJ2-5; D possibly corresponds to TRBD2 (6 bases). The CDR3 consists of 16 residues. V lost 3 bases and J 5 bases, leaving 22 bases between the germline ends. CDR1 DFQATT and CDR2 SNEGSKA come from the germline V gene (reference sequence). The DNA of the CDR3 is TGCAGTGCTAGCGAATCTGGGCGGGGCCGGAGGGAGACCCAGTACTTC. Translating it yields CSASESGRGRRETQYF.

V usage is TRBV12-3 or TRBV12-4 and J usage is TRBJ1-4, with TRBD1 as a possible D gene (5 bases). The CDR3 has 14 amino acids. V shed 7 bases and J shed 0 bases, with 9 bases lying between them. The CDR3 nucleotides are TGTGCCAGCAACGGGGGTGCAACTAATGAAAAACTGTTTTTT. It specifies CASNGGATNEKLFF.

The CDR3 DNA reads TGTGCCAGCAGTCATTACGCGGGACTTGACTCCTACAATGAGCAGTTCTTC. It encodes CASSHYAGLDSYNEQFF. The chain uses TRBV11-2 and TRBJ2-1; maybe TRBD2 (6 bases). V lost 6 bases and J lost 0, with 18 bases in between. Per the germline V gene, CDR1 is SGHAT and CDR2 is FQNNGV. This CDR3 region has 17 residues. The full variable domain, with the rest looked up from reference TRBV11-2 and TRBJ2-1, is EAGVAQSPRYKIIEKRQSVAFWCNPISGHATLYWYQQILGQGPKLLIQFQNNGVVDDSQLPKDRFSAERLKGVDSTLKIQPAKLEDSAVYLCASSHYAGLDSYNEQFFGPGTRLTVL.

V gene TRBV20-1 combines with J gene TRBJ2-2; maybe TRBD1 (5 bases). This CDR3 contains 15 residues. The germline V gene has CDR1 DFQATT and CDR2 SNEGSKA (reference sequence). Trimming took 6 bases from V and 5 from J, leaving 19 bases between them. The CDR3 DNA sequence: TGCAGTGCCATTACAGGTGGCGGCTTAACCGGGGAGCTGTTTTTT. Translated, it gives CSAITGGGLTGELFF.

The chain couples TRBV29-1 to TRBJ2-3, with D uncertain. The CDR3 totals 14 residues. Germline lookup yields CDR1 SQVTM and CDR2 ANQGSEA. V was pared by 3 bases and J by 0 bases, with 10 bases between. CDR3: CSVDLTSSTDTQYF. In DNA form, the CDR3 reads TGCAGCGTTGATTTGACCTCTAGCACAGATACGCAGTATTTT.

The chain is built from TRBV2 and TRBJ2-5, with 8 bases matching TRBD1. The CDR3 has 13 residues. Looked up from germline, CDR1 is SNHLY and CDR2 is FYNNEI. Trimming at V came to 4 bases and at J to 2 bases, leaving 0 bases not matched to a gene. Written as DNA, the CDR3 is TGTGCCAGCAGTGGGGACAGGCAAGAGACCCAGTACTTC. Its protein product is CASSGDRQETQYF.

This clonotype was observed many times. The chain employs TRBV4-2 and TRBJ2-3; D is uncertain. Germline CDR1 and CDR2: LGHNA and YNFKEQ. V was pared by 5 bases and J by 4 bases, with 7 bases between. The CDR3 contains 12 residues. CDR3 protein: CASSYLSDTQYF. The CDR3 region has the DNA TGTGCCAGCAGCTATCTATCAGATACGCAGTATTTT.

The gene calls are TRBV12-3 or TRBV12-4 and TRBJ2-7; a weak D match, TRBD1 (5 bases). Trimming pared 6 bases from V and 6 bases from J, leaving 15 bases between. The CDR3 contains 13 residues. The CDR3: CASSIDRMGEQYF. The CDR3, as DNA: TGTGCCAGCAGCATAGACAGAATGGGCGAGCAGTACTTC.

This clonotype was detected a few times. The chain links TRBV24-1 to TRBJ2-3; D is possibly TRBD2 (6 bases). The CDR3 totals 14 residues. V lost 4 bases and J lost 3, with 10 bases in between. Germline CDR1 and CDR2: KGHDR and SFDVKD. CDR3 sequence reads: CATSDSGRTDTQYF. CDR3 DNA: TGTGCCACCAGTGACTCAGGGAGGACAGATACGCAGTATTTT.

This chain connects TRBV5-1 to TRBJ2-7; D gene unclear. The V gene lost 0 bases and the J gene lost 2 bases, with 9 bases spanning the gap. This CDR3 is 14 amino acids long. Germline loops: CDR1 SGHRS, CDR2 YFSETQ. For the CDR3, the DNA is TGCGCCAGCAGCTTGGGACGACTCCCCTACGAGCAGTACTTC. Protein sequence: CASSLGRLPYEQYF. The full variable domain, its missing parts supplied by reference TRBV5-1 and TRBJ2-7, is KAGVTQTPRYLIKTRGQQVTLSCSPISGHRSVSWYQQTPGQGLQFLFEYFSETQRNKGNFPGRFSGRQFSNSRSEMNVSTLELGDSALYLCASSLGRLPYEQYFGPGTRLTVT.

This clonotype has just a few counts. The chain couples TRBV7-6 to TRBJ2-7; no definite D call. Trimming cost V 4 bases and J 2 bases, with 12 bases left between them. The germline V gene encodes CDR1 SGHVS and CDR2 FNYEAQ. CDR3 length: 14 residues. Here the CDR3 reads CASSSYSSPYEQYF. The CDR3 DNA reads as TGTGCCAGCAGCTCCTACAGTTCCCCCTACGAGCAGTACTTC.

The chain employs TRBV7-9 and TRBJ2-1; 7 bases agree with TRBD1. Germline CDR1 and CDR2: SEHNR and FQNEAQ (reference sequence). This CDR3 has 16 residues. J gave up 4 bases and V 5 bases, and 11 bases lay outside the gene matches. CDR3 DNA sequence: TGTGCCAGCAGCAATAGACAGGGTATTATTTACAATGAGCAGTTCTTC. Its translation is CASSNRQGIIYNEQFF.